These 18 T cell receptor beta chains were all obtained from the same sample, sequenced in a study of T cells after yellow fever vaccination. TCRdb used MiXCR to reprocess the 5' RACE reads, holding one entry per CDR3 protein. The sample yields approximately 150,000 distinct CDR3 sequences, over 7% seen once. This specimen consisted of CD4+ T cells sorted from PBMCs, obtained 5 days after the yellow fever booster vaccination. The source is a man aged 25-45 years who received the YFV17D yellow fever vaccine.

This clonotype was observed many times. The rearrangement joins TRBV7-9 to TRBJ2-1; D may correspond to TRBD1 or TRBD2 (5 bases each). Trimming took 3 bases from V and 8 from J, leaving 11 bases between them. Germline V CDR1 and CDR2: SEHNR, FQNEAQ (reference sequence). The CDR3 runs to 13 residues. The CDR3 is CASSFRGSDEQFF. CDR3 coding DNA: TGTGCCAGCAGCTTCCGGGGCTCGGATGAGCAGTTCTTC.

In this sample, this clonotype turned up many times. The gene calls are TRBV18 and TRBJ2-5; TRBD1 matches at 8 bases. The germline V gene has CDR1 KGHSH and CDR2 LQKENI. Trimming cost V 11 bases and J 2 bases; bases outside gene matches: 7. This CDR3 is 13 amino acids long. The CDR3 DNA is TGTGCCGCGGTCCGGGACAGGCAAGAGACCCAGTACTTC. Its translation is CAAVRDRQETQYF.

Many counts were recorded for this clonotype. This rearrangement joins TRBV18 to TRBJ2-7; D possibly uses TRBD1 or TRBD2 (5 bases each). Germline assignment: CDR1 KGHSH and CDR2 LQKENI. Between the trimmed V and J ends, which lost 6 bases and 0 bases, there was a span of 9 bases. The CDR3 totals 13 residues. DNA of the CDR3: TGTGCCAGCTCCCCTGGGACCTCCTACGAGCAGTACTTC. It yields the protein CASSPGTSYEQYF.

This clonotype was picked up many times. This chain uses TRBV5-5 with TRBJ1-1, with D possibly matching TRBD1 (6 bases). The V gene's germline CDR1 is SGHKS and CDR2 YYEKEE (reference sequence). V was trimmed by 4 bases and J by 0 bases, leaving 16 bases between them. The CDR3 is 16 residues long. The CDR3 reads CASSKRGEGLNTEAFF. The CDR3 DNA is TGTGCCAGCAGCAAGAGGGGGGAGGGGCTGAACACTGAAGCTTTCTTT.

This clonotype was observed a handful of times. The chain is built from TRBV7-2 and TRBJ2-7, with 9 bases aligning to TRBD2. Unmatched junction bases numbered 8, after V lost 8 bases and J lost 0 bases. The germline gives CDR1 SGHTA, CDR2 FQGNSA. The CDR3 sequence is 15 residues long. The CDR3 protein is CASGSGRGISYEQYF. As DNA, the CDR3 is TGTGCCAGCGGTAGCGGGAGAGGTATCTCCTACGAGCAGTACTTC.

This clonotype was counted ten times or more. The rearrangement links TRBV5-1 to TRBJ1-1; no clear D. Germline V gene lookup returns CDR1 SGHRS and CDR2 YFSETQ. Trimming took off 3 bases at V and 1 base at J, with 10 bases between the two ends. This CDR3 is 14 amino acids long. The CDR3 here is CASSSDPGNTEAFF. DNA for the CDR3: TGCGCCAGCAGCTCTGACCCCGGGAACACTGAAGCTTTCTTT.

This clonotype has a count of ten or more. V and J are TRBV6-2 or TRBV6-3 and TRBJ2-5, with 9 bases identical to TRBD1. Germline V gene data show CDR1 as MNHEY and CDR2 as SVGEGT. The J segment lost 4 bases and the V segment lost 5 bases, leaving 2 bases of the junction unmatched. The CDR3 is 13 residues long. The CDR3 bases are TGTGCCAGCAGTCCACAGGGGGCAGAGACCCAGTACTTC. It translates to CASSPQGAETQYF.

The rearrangement joins TRBV7-2 to TRBJ2-5, with TRBD2 identical over 10 bases. This CDR3 spans 15 amino acids. The V segment lost 4 bases and the J segment 4 bases; nucleotides outside the gene matches: 6. The germline V gene encodes CDR1 SGHTA and CDR2 FQGNSA. The CDR3 nucleotides are TGTGCCAGCAGCTCGTCTAGCGGGAGAGGAGAGACCCAGTACTTC. Amino acids: CASSSSSGRGETQYF.

This clonotype was counted ten times or more. The J gene is TRBJ2-7, the V gene TRBV29-1; 7 bases line up with TRBD1. Trimming cost V 7 bases and J 3 bases; bases outside gene matches: 9. The CDR3 is 13 residues long. Germline V gives CDR1 SQVTM, CDR2 ANQGSEA. The CDR3 nucleotides are TGCAGCGGAGAGGGACAGCTTAGCTACGAGCAGTACTTC. Amino acids: CSGEGQLSYEQYF.

As for this clonotype: A much larger clone sits a single nucleotide away, making a read error possible. The chain employs TRBV11-2 and TRBJ2-1; TRBD1 matches 8 bases. This CDR3 comprises 17 residues. Germline CDR1 SGHAT, CDR2 FQNNGV. The CDR3 protein is CATSLVRPGQGYNEQFF. The CDR3 region has the DNA TGTGCCACCAGCTTAGTTCGCCCAGGACAGGGTTACAATGAGCAGTTCTTC.

This clonotype was detected ten times or more. The chain joins TRBV5-1 to TRBJ2-5; D not resolved. Germline-derived CDR1 and CDR2 are SGHRS and YFSETQ. V was trimmed by 4 bases and J by 5 bases, leaving 15 bases between them. The CDR3 totals 14 residues. The CDR3 DNA follows: TGCGCCAGCAGCGTAGGCGGCCTGTGGGAGACCCAGTACTTC. Translated, it gives CASSVGGLWETQYF.

This clonotype has ten or more counts. The gene calls are TRBV7-9 and TRBJ2-7; 7 nucleotides agree with TRBD1. There are 14 residues in the CDR3. V was pared by 5 bases and J by 5 bases, with 9 bases of the junction left unmatched. Germline values: CDR1 SEHNR, CDR2 FQNEAQ (reference sequence). Here the CDR3 reads CASSPRTGTNEQYF. In DNA, the CDR3 is TGTGCCAGCAGCCCGCGGACAGGCACGAACGAGCAGTACTTC.

In this sample, this clonotype turned up a few times. This rearrangement joins TRBV19 to TRBJ2-5; 7 positions agree with TRBD1. Germline V CDR1 and CDR2: LNHDA, SQIVND (reference sequence). The CDR3 runs 14 residues. V shed 7 bases, J shed 0 bases, and the junction held 5 bases outside the gene matches. The CDR3 DNA is TGTGCCAGTACCCCGGGACAGTACCAAGAGACCCAGTACTTC. Amino acid sequence: CASTPGQYQETQYF.

This clonotype has at least ten counts. The chain couples TRBV5-1 to TRBJ2-5, with 9 bases identical to TRBD2. The CDR3 is made up of 15 amino acids. Germline-derived CDR1 and CDR2 are SGHRS and YFSETQ. V lost 10 bases and J lost 5; bases outside the gene matches: 15. The CDR3 here is CAAGTGGRAGETQYF. CDR3 nucleotides: TGCGCCGCCGGCACTGGCGGGAGGGCCGGTGAGACCCAGTACTTC.

This clonotype has a count of ten or more. J is TRBJ2-7 and V is TRBV20-1; D remains ambiguous. The V end was cut by 3 bases, the J end by 0 bases, with 15 bases between. There are 15 residues in the CDR3. Germline-derived CDR1 and CDR2 are DFQATT and SNEGSKA (reference sequence). The CDR3 bases are TGCAGTGCTAGTTCCGGTGTGGTAATCTCCTACGAGCAGTACTTC. This codes for CSASSGVVISYEQYF.

This clonotype was observed at least ten times. The rearrangement uses TRBV5-6 and TRBJ2-5; D not certain. Trimming removed 4 bases at V and 1 base at J, with 14 bases between. The CDR3 runs to 15 residues. Germline assignment: CDR1 SGHDT and CDR2 YYEEEE. The CDR3 nucleotides read TGTGCCAGCAGCCGTCCGAGGCTAACCCAAGAGACCCAGTACTTC. The encoded protein is CASSRPRLTQETQYF.

This chain connects TRBV7-3 to TRBJ2-1; maybe TRBD2 (7 bases). V gave up 4 bases and J gave up 4 bases, with 14 bases separating them. Germline V CDR1 and CDR2: SGHTA, FQGTGA. This CDR3 has 15 amino acids. The CDR3 loop reads CASSSEGGVYNEQFF. The CDR3 DNA reads TGTGCCAGCAGCTCAGAGGGGGGGGTATACAATGAGCAGTTCTTC.

Ten or more counts support this clonotype. The rearrangement uses TRBV29-1 and TRBJ2-3, with TRBD2 matching 7 bases. V was clipped by 4 bases and J by 4 bases; unmatched bases: 14. The germline CDR1 and CDR2 sequences are SQVTM and ANQGSEA. The CDR3 is made up of 16 amino acids. The DNA of the CDR3 is TGCAGCGTTGCTAGTGAGAACGGGAGGCCCCCAGATACGCAGTATTTT. The encoded protein is CSVASENGRPPDTQYF.